These 16 T cell receptor beta chains were sequenced from one sample in a study of blood T cell repertoires in COVID-19. Clones were sequenced by immunoSEQ multiplex PCR, and TCRdb holds only the in-frame ones, with some missing. The data show roughly 150,000 clones, with roughly four fifths seen just once and roughly 2% held by the top ten. Sequencing was carried out using peripheral blood. The receptors derive from a woman older than 75 with acute or convalescent COVID-19.

This clone was recorded once. The CDR3 region has the DNA TGTGCCTGGAGTGCAGGGGCTGGGGCCAACGTCCTGACTTTC. Translated, it gives CAWSAGAGANVLTF. This sequence joins TRBV30 and TRBJ2-6, with D tentatively TRBD1 (6 bases). The CDR3 is made up of 14 amino acids. V was clipped by 1 base and J by 2 bases, with 6 bases between them. Germline lookup yields CDR1 GTSNPN and CDR2 SVGIG (reference sequence).

The chain carries TRBV6-1 and TRBJ2-3, with TRBD2 matching 12 bases. Per the germline V gene, CDR1 is MNHNS and CDR2 is SASEGT. The CDR3 consists of 16 residues. V was clipped by 4 bases and J by 5 bases; unmatched bases: 7. The CDR3 region is CASSGGLAGGLDTQYF. Written as DNA, the CDR3 is TGTGCCAGCAGTGGTGGCCTAGCGGGGGGGCTAGATACGCAGTATTTT.

The chain joins TRBV7-2 to TRBJ1-2; D is undetermined. V was shortened by 5 bases and J by 3 bases, with 13 bases between the two germline ends. Germline CDR1 SGHTA, CDR2 FQGNSA. The CDR3 totals 14 residues. In nucleotides, the CDR3 is TGTGCCAGCAGCCCGTCGGGAGACTACTATGGCTACACCTTC. Residues: CASSPSGDYYGYTF.

This chain joins TRBV6-4 and TRBJ2-2, with 7 bases that match TRBD1. V lost 5 bases to trimming and J lost 2 bases; unmatched junction nucleotides: 11. Germline CDR1 is MRHNA and CDR2 is SNTAGT. The CDR3 is made up of 17 amino acids. The CDR3 DNA reads as TGTGCCAGCAGTCCCTCCAGACAGGGTTTAAACACCGGGGAGCTGTTTTTT. Translating gives CASSPSRQGLNTGELFF.

This clone was found once. V usage is TRBV29-1 and J usage is TRBJ1-1; D perhaps matches TRBD1 (6 bases). Trimming removed 7 bases at V and 1 base at J, with 10 bases between. Germline values: CDR1 SQVTM, CDR2 ANQGSEA. CDR3 length equals 12 residues. In DNA form, the CDR3 reads TGCAGCGCATCCAGGGGGAACACTGAAGCTTTCTTT. This translates into CSASRGNTEAFF.

The V and J genes are TRBV5-6 and TRBJ1-2, with 10 bases identical to TRBD1. The trim removed 4 bases at V and 8 bases at J, leaving 5 bases unmatched. The germline V gene encodes CDR1 SGHDT and CDR2 YYEEEE. The CDR3 consists of 13 residues. In DNA, the CDR3 is TGTGCCAGCAGCCACGACAGGGGGCAAGGCTACACCTTC. Its translation is CASSHDRGQGYTF.

The V call is TRBV19, the J call TRBJ1-5; TRBD1 is a possible D gene (5 bases). The CDR3 extends over 14 amino acids. Germline values: CDR1 LNHDA, CDR2 SQIVND (reference sequence). The V gene lost 5 bases and the J gene lost 7 bases, with 15 bases spanning the gap. CDR3 nucleotide sequence: TGTGCCAGTAGTTTTACAGGCCCAGGGCAGCCCCAGCATTTT. It translates to CASSFTGPGQPQHF.

The chain uses TRBV5-1 and TRBJ1-1, with a possible D match to TRBD1 (5 bases). Germline V gives CDR1 SGHRS, CDR2 YFSETQ. V dropped 3 bases and J dropped 1 base, with 19 bases sitting between them. The CDR3 is 17 residues long. The CDR3: CASSSGTDPRGNTEAFF. The CDR3 DNA reads TGCGCCAGCAGCTCGGGGACTGATCCGCGGGGGAACACTGAAGCTTTCTTT. The full variable domain, completed using reference TRBV5-1 and TRBJ1-1, is KAGVTQTPRYLIKTRGQQVTLSCSPISGHRSVSWYQQTPGQGLQFLFEYFSETQRNKGNFPGRFSGRQFSNSRSEMNVSTLELGDSALYLCASSSGTDPRGNTEAFFGQGTRLTVV.

This sequence joins TRBV29-1 and TRBJ1-1; the D gene is possibly TRBD1 (6 bases). The V end lost 1 base, the J end lost 1 base, and 10 bases lay between the germline ends. Germline values: CDR1 SQVTM, CDR2 ANQGSEA. CDR3 length: 14 amino acids. This CDR3 is CSVEGGGGNTEAFF. CDR3 nucleotides: TGCAGCGTTGAAGGGGGGGGCGGGAACACTGAAGCTTTCTTT.

The V call is TRBV30, the J call TRBJ2-7, with D possibly matching TRBD1 (5 bases). The CDR3 totals 11 residues. Between the trimmed V and J ends, which lost 8 bases and 3 bases, there was a span of 11 bases. Germline V gene lookup returns CDR1 GTSNPN and CDR2 SVGIG (reference sequence). The CDR3 is CAAQGFYEQYF. CDR3 nucleotide sequence: TGTGCCGCGCAGGGATTCTACGAGCAGTACTTC.

The chain employs TRBV5-1 and TRBJ2-7; 10 bases fit TRBD2. Germline V CDR1 and CDR2: SGHRS, YFSETQ. V was pared by 3 bases and J by 2 bases, with 5 bases of the junction left unmatched. This CDR3 is built from 15 residues. Written as DNA, the CDR3 is TGCGCCAGCAGCTCGAGGACTAGCGGTACCTACGAGCAGTACTTC. Protein product: CASSSRTSGTYEQYF.

The genes are TRBV18 and TRBJ2-7; D is undetermined. Trimming shortened V by 2 bases and J by 6 bases, and 11 bases separated the two germline ends. Germline-derived CDR1 and CDR2 are KGHSH and LQKENI. The CDR3 consists of 13 residues. CDR3: CASSPSMMAEQYF. DNA for the CDR3: TGTGCCAGCTCACCAAGTATGATGGCCGAGCAGTACTTC.

The chain joins TRBV5-4 to TRBJ1-2; 8 bases line up with TRBD1. CDR3 length: 15 residues. Trimming cost V 0 bases and J 4 bases; bases outside gene matches: 5. Germline V CDR1 and CDR2: SGHNT, YYREEE (reference sequence). The CDR3 loop is CASSLAGTGLYGYTF. CDR3 bases: TGTGCCAGCAGCTTGGCCGGGACAGGTCTCTATGGCTACACCTTC.

The chain links TRBV28 to TRBJ1-5; the match to TRBD1 covers 12 bases. V was clipped by 3 bases and J by 1 base; unmatched bases: 1. CDR3 length: 16 residues. Germline values: CDR1 MDHEN, CDR2 SYDVKM. CDR3 residues: CASSLGQGASNQPQHF. CDR3 in DNA: TGTGCCAGCAGTTTGGGACAGGGGGCAAGCAATCAGCCCCAGCATTTT.

The chain employs TRBV11-2 and TRBJ2-3, with 14 bases fitting TRBD2. CDR1 is SGHAT and CDR2 is FQNNGV in the germline V gene. The ends lost 1 base at V and 4 bases at J; junction bases unmatched: 4. The CDR3 has 17 residues. In DNA form, the CDR3 reads TGTGCCAGCAGCTTAGCGGGACTAGCGGGAGATTCAGATACGCAGTATTTT. Translated: CASSLAGLAGDSDTQYF.

This clone appeared a single time. The J gene is TRBJ1-2, the V gene TRBV29-1; the match to TRBD1 covers 10 bases. From germline, CDR1 is SQVTM and CDR2 ANQGSEA. The V gene end was trimmed by 4 bases and the J gene end by 2 bases; junction bases not matched to a gene: 1. This CDR3 comprises 13 residues. This chain's CDR3 is CSVAGQGNYGYTF. The CDR3 DNA follows: TGCAGCGTTGCGGGACAGGGGAACTATGGCTACACCTTC.